This T cell receptor beta chain appears in the sequencing data of a study of control samples from healthy donors and cancer patients. The CDR3 is 15 residues long. Germline V lookup: CDR1 LNHDA, CDR2 SQIVND (reference sequence). Trimming pared 0 bases from V and 4 bases from J, leaving 13 bases between. The sample holds one count of this clone. Generated by immunoSEQ multiplex PCR, the TCRdb table keeps only in-frame clones and is missing some. Found here are 150,000 to 180,000 clones, over 90% of them singletons; the top ten hold about 2.4%. The receptor's source is a man aged 50-60 years in good health. Sequencing was performed on blood. This chain joins TRBV19 and TRBJ2-7; D might be TRBD1 (6 bases). The CDR3 DNA reads as TGTGCCAGTAGTATAGATCGCACAGGGACGTACGAGCAGTACTTC. Amino acid sequence: CASSIDRTGTYEQYF.